Listed below are T cell receptor beta chains from one sample, sequenced in a study of OX40 agonist ivuxolimab in advanced cancers. The assay was immunoSEQ multiplex PCR, and TCRdb's table has in-frame clones only and misses some. The sample has roughly 70,000 clones; about 83% are singletons. The material sequenced was CD4+ or CD8+ T cells sorted from blood, taken in a trial of the OX40 agonist ivuxolimab. Every receptor here comes from an adult with an advanced solid tumor such as melanoma, head and neck, liver or kidney cancer. Both conserved end residues are part of each CDR3. The D gene is left open where the match is weak. Only some rows state a clone size, as once, few, many or a class for expanded clones.

V gene,D gene,J gene,clone size,CDR3 DNA,CDR3 protein
TRBV11-1,.,TRBJ1-1,.,TGTGCCAGCAGCAGCCGGGACACCTCCTACGGAGCTTTCTTT,CASSSRDTSYGAFF
TRBV11-2,.,TRBJ1-1,.,TGTGCCAGCAGCTTATCCCAACAGGTAAACACTGAAGCTTTCTTT,CASSLSQQVNTEAFF
TRBV7-8,.,TRBJ2-7,.,TGTGCCAGCAGCCTGATGACAGACTACGAGCAGTACTTC,CASSLMTDYEQYF
TRBV5-8,.,TRBJ1-6,.,TGTGCCAGTACTTTAGGGGGTTTTAATTCACCCCTCCACTTT,CASTLGGFNSPLHF
TRBV5-6,TRBD1,TRBJ2-1,.,TGTGCCAGCAGCATTCCGGGACAGGGGAGCAGGGGTGAGCAGTTCTTC,CASSIPGQGSRGEQFF
TRBV4-3,TRBD1,TRBJ1-1,once,TGCGCCAGCAGCCAAGATTATCTAGGTGACAGGGGGTGGAACACTGAAGCTTTCTTT,CASSQDYLGDRGWNTEAFF
TRBV5-4,TRBD1,TRBJ1-1,.,TGTGCCAGCAGCGCCATGGGACAGGGAATTACTGAAGCTTTCTTT,CASSAMGQGITEAFF
TRBV7-2,TRBD2,TRBJ2-5,.,TGTGCCAGCAGCTTAGCGACTAGCCCAGAGACCCAGTACTTC,CASSLATSPETQYF
TRBV5-4,.,TRBJ1-2,.,TGTGCCAGCAGCCAGACAGAGATGTATGGCTACACCTTC,CASSQTEMYGYTF
TRBV7-3,.,TRBJ1-1,.,TGTGCCAGCAGCTTCACAGCGAACACTGAAGCTTTCTTT,CASSFTANTEAFF
TRBV6-1,TRBD2,TRBJ2-5,.,TGTGCCAGCAGTGCGGGGGGGCCGGTAGAGACCCAGTACTTC,CASSAGGPVETQYF
TRBV6-1,TRBD1,TRBJ2-7,once,TGTGCCAGCAGTGCCTTAACGGGACAGGGGATAGGCGAGCAGTACTTC,CASSALTGQGIGEQYF
TRBV5-1,TRBD1,TRBJ2-2,.,TGCGCCAGCAGCACCAGGGGGCGTGACACCGGGGAGCTGTTTTTT,CASSTRGRDTGELFF
TRBV12-5,.,TRBJ2-1,once,TGTGCTAGTGGTTTGGTCGCTTCCCGGGCATACAATGAGCAGTTCTTC,CASGLVASRAYNEQFF
TRBV2,.,TRBJ2-1,.,TGTGCCAGCAGGGTGGCCCACAATGAGCAGTTCTTC,CASRVAHNEQFF
TRBV21-1,.,TRBJ2-1,.,TGTGCCAGCAGCAACTCCCGGCGGGAGCAGTTCTTC,CASSNSRREQFF
TRBV5-1,.,TRBJ1-4,.,TGCGCCAGCAGCTTCAGCGATGCAACTAATGAAAAACTGTTTTTT,CASSFSDATNEKLFF
TRBV30,.,TRBJ2-7,.,TGTGCCTGGAGACCCGGACGGAGTACCTACGAGCAGTACTTC,CAWRPGRSTYEQYF
TRBV2,TRBD2,TRBJ2-1,.,TGTGCCAGCAGTGAGGCGCGGGGGGGCCTCAATGAGCAGTTCTTC,CASSEARGGLNEQFF
TRBV2,.,TRBJ2-7,.,TGTGCCAGCAGTATAACGACAGGAGTGGGCTACGAGCAGTACTTC,CASSITTGVGYEQYF
TRBV7-8,.,TRBJ2-7,.,TGTGCCAGCAGCCCCGGTGGCTCCTACGAGCAGTACTTC,CASSPGGSYEQYF
TRBV18,.,TRBJ2-1,few,TGTGCCAGCTCACCAACATTACATGGGGGGTACAATGAGCAGTTCTTC,CASSPTLHGGYNEQFF
TRBV6-6,.,TRBJ1-2,.,TGTGCCAGCAGTTACTCGAGCGGCTTGGGCTACACCTTC,CASSYSSGLGYTF
TRBV30,.,TRBJ1-3,once,TGTGCCTGGAGTGTAAAGGGGGCTGGAAACACCATATATTTT,CAWSVKGAGNTIYF
TRBV30,.,TRBJ1-3,.,TGTGCCTGGAGTGTATGGCGGGGGCGCTCTGGAAACACCATATATTTT,CAWSVWRGRSGNTIYF
TRBV30,.,TRBJ2-2,.,TGTGCCTGGAGTGTACTGACCAGCGACGGGACCGGGGAGCTGTTTTTT,CAWSVLTSDGTGELFF
TRBV7-2,.,TRBJ2-7,.,TGTGCCAGCAGCTCCGGCCTCTACGAGCAGTACTTC,CASSSGLYEQYF
TRBV19,TRBD1,TRBJ1-6,.,TGTGCCAGTGGACAGGGCTCACCCTCGGGGCATTCACCCCTCCACTTT,CASGQGSPSGHSPLHF
TRBV14,TRBD2,TRBJ2-1,.,TGTGCCAGCAGCCAAGTAGCGGGGGGTAGCAATGAGCAGTTCTTC,CASSQVAGGSNEQFF
TRBV9,.,TRBJ2-7,.,TGTGCCAGCAGCCCTCGGGCCAGCCTCCCCTACGAGCAGTACTTC,CASSPRASLPYEQYF
TRBV7-2,.,TRBJ1-5,.,TGTGCCAGCAGCTTAAAGGTTGGGTCTGCGGTGGGCAATCAGCCCCAGCATTTT,CASSLKVGSAVGNQPQHF
TRBV29-1,TRBD1,TRBJ1-2,.,TGCAGCGTTGGAGGGACAGAAGGCTACACCTTC,CSVGGTEGYTF
TRBV6-1,TRBD1,TRBJ1-5,few,TGTGCCAGCATGACAGGGAGCAATCAGCCCCAGCATTTT,CASMTGSNQPQHF
TRBV14,.,TRBJ1-1,.,TGTGCCAGCAGCCAGGCCGGTATGAACACTGAAGCTTTCTTT,CASSQAGMNTEAFF
TRBV7-9,.,TRBJ1-1,.,TGTGCCAGCCTACAGGAGAGAGGTGAAGCTTTCTTT,CASLQERGEAFF
TRBV5-1,.,TRBJ1-1,.,TGCGCCAGCAGCTTGGGAGGGTTCAACACTGAAGCTTTCTTT,CASSLGGFNTEAFF
TRBV7-3,.,TRBJ2-3,.,TGTGCCAGCAGCTTAGGCCCGGTAGCGACAGATACGCAGTATTTT,CASSLGPVATDTQYF
TRBV2,TRBD2,TRBJ2-3,.,TGTGCCAGCAGTGGTCTAGCGGGGGGCACAGATACGCAGTATTTT,CASSGLAGGTDTQYF
TRBV15,.,TRBJ1-5,.,TGTGCCACCAGCAGTTCAGGGGCTAAGGGGGCCCAGCATTTT,CATSSSGAKGAQHF
TRBV9,.,TRBJ1-1,.,TGTGCCAGCAGCCATCTAGGGGCCAATGAAGCTTTCTTT,CASSHLGANEAFF
TRBV5-4,TRBD2,TRBJ2-5,.,TGTGCCAGCAGCAGGACTAGCGGGAGGTACCAAGAGACCCAGTACTTC,CASSRTSGRYQETQYF
TRBV6-1,.,TRBJ1-5,.,TGTGCCAGCAGTGAAGCGGGGGGAGGGGTTAACAATCAGCCCCAGCATTTT,CASSEAGGGVNNQPQHF
TRBV7-2,.,TRBJ1-2,.,TGTGCCAGCAACAGGCAGGGATATGGCTACACCTTC,CASNRQGYGYTF
TRBV23-1,.,TRBJ1-5,.,TGCGCCAGCAGTCCCGAGCGGGGCAATCAGCCCCAGCATTTT,CASSPERGNQPQHF
TRBV4-1,.,TRBJ1-2,few,TGCGCCAGCAGTCGGGACACCAGTCCTTTAAACTATGGCTACACCTTC,CASSRDTSPLNYGYTF
TRBV5-6,.,TRBJ1-1,.,TGTGCCAGCAGCTTGAAAGTGAACACTGAAGCTTTCTTT,CASSLKVNTEAFF